This entry is about one T cell receptor (beta chain). No antigen is known for it. No clone much larger than this one lies a single base away; base qualities are absent. The data were taken from a study of blood T cell repertoires in COVID-19 (dated by TCRdb to the early 2020s). Notes on the research overall: Samples covering the acute and convalescent phases of COVID-19 were provided by collaborators in the United States, Italy and Spain. The prospective study material was composed of cDNA or gDNA derived from T cells, B-cell-depleted T cells, or PBMCs. The dataset comprised deeply sampled blood TCRbeta repertoires from subjects exposed to, actively infected with, or recovered from COVID-19. The repertoires were made available in a free public database intended to serve as a resource for research on the immune response to SARS-CoV-2. The samples were drawn from two sources: the first 160 participants of the ongoing ImmuneRACE study, and about 1,300 subjects contributed by 6 global collaborators. Nearly every sample came with metadata listing a de-identified subject ID, COVID-19 status, age in years and sex. Where available, HLA class I and class II types were taken from metadata supplied by the sample provider and were not determined by assay-based typing. Summary of the overall study and its limitations: How much clinical and demographic metadata was included differed by source and by participant, and the metadata was provided uncurated.

TCRbeta CDR3 regions were amplified from genomic DNA by means of the immunoSEQ Assay, a bias-controlled multiplex PCR. The published analysis was carried out like this. Nucleated cell counts per sample were estimated from amplification of reference gene primers within the assay. To quantify the absolute abundance of each unique TCRbeta CDR3 rearrangement, sequence reads were collapsed and filtered. For each sample, productive Simpson clonality was calculated as the square root of Simpson's diversity index across productive rearrangements. TCRdb took this table from immuneACCESS and kept in-frame rearrangements with V and J called. Such tables lack part of the clones; where checked against another copy, unresolved V genes explain under half of the gap, and the rest is unexplained. D and trimming were read from the DNA, whereas the V and J calls and clone size are those reported in that table. The sample contains fewer than 250,000 clones, about 83% of them found a single time. The top ten clonotypes cover 3.6% of the sample.

Including the terminal cysteine and phenylalanine, the CDR3 comprises 14 residues. CDR3 DNA only is kept here, 42 bases in frame from base 1. The germline ends are 6 bases apart after V is trimmed by 2 bases and J by 1 base. From a lookup of the germline V gene, CDR1 and CDR2 are ENHRY and SYGVKD. In the prospective study, participants were roughly 18 to 95 years old, resided in approximately 22 geographic areas of the United States, and were enrolled through a virtual design. In the prospective study, participants were assigned to cohorts based on the clinical history participants reported in a screening survey and a study questionnaire. A participant counted as exposed if, within 2 weeks of entering the study, that participant had been in contact with someone who had a PCR-confirmed or clinician-diagnosed COVID-19 case. In the prospective study, whole blood, serum and a nasopharyngeal or oropharyngeal swab were collected from each participant by mobile phlebotomists. Over an approximately 2-month period, participants in the prospective study had the option of providing additional blood draws and questionnaires. Blood samples from the prospective study were shipped frozen or at room temperature prior to DNA extraction.

This receptor was identified in a woman between 35 and 50 years old who had been exposed to COVID-19. The chain is made from TRBV10-3 and TRBJ1-3, with TRBD1 as a weak D call on 5 bases. Specimen: PBMCs or T cells enriched from blood (not recorded which). The nucleotide sequence is given as TGTGCCATCAGTGAGGGGGCTTCTGGAAACACCATATATTTT. Translated, it reads CAISEGASGNTIYF.